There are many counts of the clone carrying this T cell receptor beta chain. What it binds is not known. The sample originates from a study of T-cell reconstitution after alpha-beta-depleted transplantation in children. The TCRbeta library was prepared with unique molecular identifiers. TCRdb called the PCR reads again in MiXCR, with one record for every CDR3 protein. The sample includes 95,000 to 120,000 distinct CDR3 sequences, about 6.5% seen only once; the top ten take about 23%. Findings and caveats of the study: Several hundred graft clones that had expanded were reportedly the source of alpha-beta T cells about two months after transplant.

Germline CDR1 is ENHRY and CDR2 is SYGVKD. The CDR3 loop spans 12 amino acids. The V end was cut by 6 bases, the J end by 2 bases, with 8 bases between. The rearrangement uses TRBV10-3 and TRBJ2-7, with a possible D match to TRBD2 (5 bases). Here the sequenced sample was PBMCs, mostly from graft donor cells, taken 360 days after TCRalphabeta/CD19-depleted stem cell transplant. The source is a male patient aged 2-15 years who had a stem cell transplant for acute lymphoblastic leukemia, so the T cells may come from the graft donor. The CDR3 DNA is TGTGCCATCAGACGGGGTACCTACGAGCAGTACTTC. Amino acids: CAIRRGTYEQYF.